This T cell receptor beta chain was sequenced for a study of blood T cell repertoires in COVID-19. Study as a whole: Samples of COVID-19 (acute and convalescent) were obtained from the United States, Italy and Spain.

In the original workflow: Estimation of nucleated cell counts was performed using reference gene primer amplification. Repertoires were generated with immunoSEQ multiplex PCR, while TCRdb's copy carries only in-frame clones and drops some. V and J calls plus clone size are reproduced from that table; the DNA served to infer D and trimming. The repertoire holds roughly 120,000 clones, approximately 83% seen once, with 0.83% in the top ten. Deletions cut 4 bases from V and 1 base from J, with 17 bases between. The CDR3 is made up of 17 amino acids. The V gene's germline CDR1 is MGHRA and CDR2 YSYEKL. This clone was observed a single time.

The chain combines TRBV4-1 with TRBJ1-3, with a weak D call TRBD1 (6 bases). This sequence was found in a woman in her 70s with acute or convalescent COVID-19. Material: peripheral blood. The CDR3 nucleotides are TGCGCCAGCAGCCGCGCCCTCACCGACAGGTCTGGAAACACCATATATTTT. This encodes CASSRALTDRSGNTIYF.